This entry lists 23 T cell receptor beta chains sequenced from one sample in a study of T cells in Graves' hyperthyroidism and ophthalmopathy. It was RNA transcripts that yielded the amplified TCR beta CDR3 regions. HTBI primers drove first-round RT-PCR of the TCR CDR3. MiXCR, applied by TCRdb to the multiplex PCR reads, yields one record per CDR3 protein. The sample holds about 350,000 distinct CDR3 sequences, approximately 15% seen once. The sequenced sample was blood. The receptors here all came from a woman in her 30s with Graves' hyperthyroidism.

This clonotype was picked up many times. The chain links TRBV28 to TRBJ1-1, with no clear D. Germline CDR1 and CDR2: MDHEN and SYDVKM. The CDR3 has 14 residues. Trimming removed 1 base from V and 1 base from J, with 7 bases in between. This chain's CDR3 is CASSLLAGNTEAFF. The DNA of the CDR3 is TGTGCCAGCAGTTTATTGGCAGGGAACACTGAAGCTTTCTTT.

The table lists this clonotype with many counts. The rearrangement links TRBV20-1 to TRBJ2-3, with D possibly TRBD2 on 7 matching bases. Germline-derived CDR1 and CDR2 are DFQATT and SNEGSKA (reference sequence). CDR3 length: 11 amino acids. The CDR3: CSGRGQDTQYF. The DNA for the CDR3 is TGCAGCGGGCGGGGGCAAGATACGCAGTATTTT.

This chain uses TRBV7-3 with TRBJ2-3; possibly TRBD2 for D (6 bases). Germline V gene sequence: CDR1 SGHTA, CDR2 FQGTGA. V was cut by 2 bases and J by 0 bases, with 12 bases left in between. The CDR3 runs to 16 residues. Here the CDR3 reads CASSLLATRSTDTQYF. DNA for the CDR3: TGTGCCAGCAGCTTACTGGCGACTAGAAGCACAGATACGCAGTATTTT.

V usage is TRBV10-3 and J usage is TRBJ2-7, with D perhaps given as TRBD1 or TRBD2 (5 bases each). CDR3 length: 15 amino acids. V was pared by 2 bases and J by 2 bases, with 13 bases between. Germline values: CDR1 ENHRY, CDR2 SYGVKD. CDR3 nucleotides: TGTGCCATCAGTGAGCAAGACCGGGGCGCCTACGAGCAGTACTTC. As protein: CAISEQDRGAYEQYF.

V and J are TRBV6-1 and TRBJ1-3; tentative D call: TRBD1 (6 bases). This CDR3 comprises 14 residues. Germline values: CDR1 MNHNS, CDR2 SASEGT. V lost 6 bases and J 9 bases, leaving 18 bases between the germline ends. As DNA, the CDR3 is TGTGCCAGCAGGTCTACAGGGTCTAGGGGCACCATATATTTT. It is translated as CASRSTGSRGTIYF.

This clonotype was detected ten times or more. This chain uses TRBV11-2 with TRBJ2-1; D gene ambiguous. The CDR3 is 14 residues long. From germline, CDR1 is SGHAT and CDR2 FQNNGV. V was clipped by 4 bases and J by 9 bases, with 16 bases between them. The CDR3: CASSSNPDSGEQFF. CDR3 sequence (DNA): TGTGCCAGCAGCTCTAACCCTGATTCTGGTGAGCAGTTCTTC.

There are many counts of this clonotype. J is TRBJ2-1 and V is TRBV6-2 or TRBV6-3, with D uncertain. The CDR3 consists of 14 residues. Trimming left V 2 bases short and J 4 bases short, with 9 bases between. Looked up from germline, CDR1 is MNHEY and CDR2 is SVGEGT. CDR3 region: CASSYEAIYNEQFF. The CDR3 coding sequence is TGTGCCAGCAGTTACGAGGCGATTTACAATGAGCAGTTCTTC.

The chain carries TRBV19 and TRBJ2-5; TRBD2 aligns across 8 bases. The CDR3 runs 14 residues. The trim removed 4 bases at V and 4 bases at J, leaving 5 bases unmatched. Germline V lookup: CDR1 LNHDA, CDR2 SQIVND (reference sequence). CDR3 residues: CASSKTSVGETQYF. DNA for the CDR3: TGTGCCAGTAGTAAGACTAGCGTGGGAGAGACCCAGTACTTC.

This clonotype was picked up many times. The CDR3 reads CASSPNSRGGADTQYF. CDR3 bases: TGTGCCAGCAGCCCTAATTCCAGGGGGGGAGCGGATACGCAGTATTTT. This chain uses TRBV3-1 with TRBJ2-3; D possibly matches TRBD1 or TRBD2 (7 bases each). This CDR3 has 16 amino acids. CDR1 is LGHDT, CDR2 YNNKEL, per germline (reference sequence). The V end lost 4 bases, the J end lost 6 bases, and 20 bases lay between the germline ends.

This clonotype was counted many times. The gene calls are TRBV29-1 and TRBJ1-2; D unclear. V was trimmed by 7 bases and J by 6 bases, leaving 18 bases between them. This CDR3 is built from 13 residues. Per the germline V gene, CDR1 is SQVTM and CDR2 is ANQGSEA. CDR3 DNA sequence: TGCAGCGGAGAAGCCCCCCTTACAGATGGCTACACCTTC. Its protein is CSGEAPLTDGYTF.

This clonotype came up a few times. V usage is TRBV30 and J usage is TRBJ2-3; 10 bases agree with TRBD2. Germline V gives CDR1 GTSNPN, CDR2 SVGIG (reference sequence). The CDR3 loop spans 14 amino acids. J gave up 9 bases and V 5 bases, and 11 bases lay outside the gene matches. DNA for the CDR3: TGTGCCTGGCGTTCTAGCGGGAGTCGGTACACGCAGTATTTT. It specifies CAWRSSGSRYTQYF. Full variable domain (outside the CDR3, taken from reference TRBV30 and TRBJ2-3): SQTIHQWPATLVQPVGSPLSLECTVEGTSNPNLYWYRQAAGRGLQLLFYSVGIGQISSEVPQNLSASRPQDRQFILSSKKLLLSDSGFYLCAWRSSGSRYTQYFGPGTRLTVL.

Regarding this clonotype: A much larger clonotype is one base distant, so this may be a read error. No conserved phenylalanine or tryptophan is present at the end of the CDR3, so a read error is the likely explanation. J is TRBJ2-1 and V is TRBV30; weak D call: TRBD2 (6 bases). The germline V gene has CDR1 GTSNPN and CDR2 SVGIG (reference sequence). Deletions cut 1 base from V and 2 bases from J, with 9 bases between. This CDR3 is 14 amino acids long. CDR3 protein: CAWSAVAAYNEQFC. The DNA of the CDR3 is TGTGCCTGGAGTGCGGTAGCGGCCTACAATGAGCAGTTCTGC.

This clonotype was picked up one time. At one of its ends the junction is not consistent with the germline gene, which may arise from a read error. The V call is TRBV28, the J call TRBJ1-6; D is uncertain. The CDR3 has 12 amino acids. CDR1 and CDR2 from the germline V gene are MDHEN and SYDVKM. Written as DNA, the CDR3 is TGTGCCAGCAGTCCACCTAATCCACCCCTCCACTTT. This gives the protein CASSPPNPPLHF.

The sample holds many counts of this clonotype. The chain links TRBV28 to TRBJ1-5; D ambiguous. The CDR3 has 15 amino acids. V was shortened by 1 base and J by 2 bases, with 9 bases between the two germline ends. Germline assignment: CDR1 MDHEN and CDR2 SYDVKM. CDR3 nucleotide sequence: TGTGCCAGCAGTTTATCGTTGGTGGGCAATCAGCCCCAGCATTTT. This gives the protein CASSLSLVGNQPQHF.

The J gene is TRBJ2-5, the V gene TRBV7-2, with 9 bases lining up with TRBD1. The CDR3 is made up of 15 amino acids. The ends lost 3 bases at V and 1 base at J; junction bases unmatched: 3. Germline V gene data show CDR1 as SGHTA and CDR2 as FQGNSA. CDR3 region: CASSFYRGRQETQYF. The DNA of the CDR3 is TGTGCCAGCAGCTTTTACAGGGGGCGCCAAGAGACCCAGTACTTC.

V is TRBV5-6 and J is TRBJ2-2; D is unresolved. The ends were cut back, 6 bases at V and 1 base at J, with 10 bases in the middle. There are 14 residues in the CDR3. Per the germline V gene, CDR1 is SGHDT and CDR2 is YYEEEE. The CDR3 protein is CASKAYRNTGELFF. CDR3 bases: TGTGCCAGCAAGGCCTACAGGAACACCGGGGAGCTGTTTTTT.

This clonotype was detected many times. The V and J genes are TRBV12-3 or TRBV12-4 and TRBJ2-1, with 11 positions matching TRBD2. There are 16 residues in the CDR3. The V gene end was trimmed by 4 bases and the J gene end by 8 bases; junction bases not matched to a gene: 10. The CDR3 nucleotides are TGTGCCAGCAGTTGGGGGTTAGCGGGAGGGCCCGATGAGCAGTTCTTC. As protein: CASSWGLAGGPDEQFF.

This clonotype was recorded many times. The chain carries TRBV29-1 and TRBJ2-5; weak D call: TRBD1 (5 bases). V dropped 3 bases and J dropped 1 base, with 15 bases sitting between them. In germline, CDR1 is SQVTM, CDR2 ANQGSEA. The CDR3 extends over 15 amino acids. The CDR3 region has the DNA TGCAGCGTTGAGGAGCCAACAGGTATCCAAGAGACCCAGTACTTC. This translates into CSVEEPTGIQETQYF.

This clonotype was found many times. As DNA, the CDR3 is TGCAGTGCTACAAGGGACTCGGATAAAGAGACCCAGTACTTC. This translates into CSATRDSDKETQYF. This chain uses TRBV20-1 with TRBJ2-5; D might be TRBD2 (6 bases). The CDR3 totals 14 residues. Trimming shortened V by 4 bases and J by 3 bases, and 15 bases separated the two germline ends. CDR1 and CDR2 from the germline V gene are DFQATT and SNEGSKA (reference sequence).

The rearrangement links TRBV30 to TRBJ1-1; no firm D call. V lost 0 bases to trimming and J lost 4 bases, with 12 bases between them. The CDR3 extends over 14 amino acids. Germline CDR1 reads GTSNPN; CDR2 reads SVGIG (reference sequence). The CDR3 DNA follows: TGTGCCTGGAGTGTACTATCAAGGCTCACTGAAGCTTTCTTT. Protein sequence: CAWSVLSRLTEAFF.

This clonotype occurred many times. The rearrangement uses TRBV28 and TRBJ2-7; D gene uncertain. Trimming shortened V by 4 bases and J by 5 bases, and 9 bases separated the two germline ends. The germline CDR1 and CDR2 sequences are MDHEN and SYDVKM. The CDR3 is 12 residues long. The CDR3 DNA reads as TGTGCCAGCAGTTCCCTCTGGAACGAGCAGTACTTC. It specifies CASSSLWNEQYF. Together with reference TRBV28 and TRBJ2-7, the CDR3 gives the full variable domain: DVKVTQSSRYLVKRTGEKVFLECVQDMDHENMFWYRQDPGLGLRLIYFSYDVKMKEKGDIPEGYSVSREKKERFSLILESASTNQTSMYLCASSSLWNEQYFGPGTRLTVT.

The rearrangement links TRBV20-1 to TRBJ2-7; the D gene is possibly TRBD2 (6 bases). The CDR3 sequence is 15 residues long. Germline V lookup: CDR1 DFQATT, CDR2 SNEGSKA (reference sequence). The V end lost 3 bases, the J end lost 6 bases, and 21 bases lay between the germline ends. The CDR3 is CSASRARGGRLEQYF. DNA for the CDR3: TGCAGTGCTAGTAGGGCAAGGGGAGGACGTCTCGAGCAGTACTTC.

The gene calls are TRBV5-1 and TRBJ1-1, with 8 bases aligning to TRBD1. The CDR3 sequence is 13 residues long. Germline CDR1 reads SGHRS; CDR2 reads YFSETQ. Unmatched junction bases numbered 6, after V lost 7 bases and J lost 4 bases. The CDR3 loop reads CASGTGHSTEAFF. For the CDR3, the DNA is TGCGCCAGCGGGACAGGACATAGCACTGAAGCTTTCTTT.